The 10 T cell receptor beta chains listed next were all sequenced from one sample in a study of cytomegalovirus exposure and HLA in healthy donors (dated by TCRdb to about 2017). The library was made by the immunoSEQ multiplex PCR assay. A mixture of 60 forward primers for TCR Vbeta segments and 13 reverse primers for TCR Jbeta segments was used in the multiplex PCR. The immuneACCESS repertoire file appears here via TCRdb, limited to in-frame rearrangements. These files lack a portion of the clones; in checked studies, under half of the deficit traces to unresolved V genes, and the cause of the others is not known. The table for this sample lists under 200,000 clones; 75% to 90% of them were counted only once. The ten largest clones add up to around 1.9% of the sample. Sequencing was done on a sample of PBMCs. The receptors come from a young woman in good health and CMV-seronegative.

CDR3 in amino acids: CASSLGGQGAGGELFF. The DNA of the CDR3 is TGTGCCAGCAGCTTAGGGGGACAGGGGGCCGGCGGGGAGCTGTTTTTT. The chain employs TRBV7-2 and TRBJ2-2, with 12 bases fitting TRBD1. There are 16 residues in the CDR3. The germline V gene has CDR1 SGHTA and CDR2 FQGNSA. Trimming cost V 1 base and J 7 bases; bases outside gene matches: 4.

The chain joins TRBV6-6 to TRBJ2-7; D might be TRBD2 (6 bases). CDR1 and CDR2 from the germline V gene are MNHNY and SVGAGI (reference sequence). Deletions cut 6 bases from V and 3 bases from J, with 15 bases between. The CDR3 runs 14 residues. DNA of the CDR3: TGTGCCAGCAGAAGAAGGGACTTCGACTACGAGCAGTACTTC. Its translation is CASRRRDFDYEQYF.

The chain is built from TRBV30 and TRBJ2-2; 13 positions match TRBD2. Germline V gene sequence: CDR1 GTSNPN, CDR2 SVGIG (reference sequence). J was trimmed by 4 bases and V by 8 bases; bases with no gene match: 7. This CDR3 has 15 amino acids. CDR3 sequence reads: CARRRLAGGTGELFF. CDR3 DNA sequence: TGTGCCCGGCGCCGACTAGCGGGAGGCACCGGGGAGCTGTTTTTT. Drawing the rest from reference TRBV30 and TRBJ2-2, the complete variable domain is SQTIHQWPATLVQPVGSPLSLECTVEGTSNPNLYWYRQAAGRGLQLLFYSVGIGQISSEVPQNLSASRPQDRQFILSSKKLLLSDSGFYLCARRRLAGGTGELFFGEGSRLTVL.

The V and J genes are TRBV28 and TRBJ1-2; no clear D gene. The ends were cut back, 5 bases at V and 2 bases at J, with 3 bases in the middle. The CDR3 runs 11 residues. Germline loops: CDR1 MDHEN, CDR2 SYDVKM. CDR3 coding DNA: TGTGCCAGCAGTGTAAACTATGGCTACACCTTC. It yields the protein CASSVNYGYTF.

The rearrangement uses TRBV5-1 and TRBJ1-4, with D perhaps matching TRBD1 (5 bases). This CDR3 has 15 residues. Germline V lookup: CDR1 SGHRS, CDR2 YFSETQ. V was pared by 0 bases and J by 5 bases, with 11 bases between. CDR3 sequence: CASSLGDWLNEKLFF. Here the CDR3 DNA reads TGCGCCAGCAGCTTGGGGGACTGGCTGAATGAAAAACTGTTTTTT. The full variable domain, its missing parts supplied by reference TRBV5-1 and TRBJ1-4, is KAGVTQTPRYLIKTRGQQVTLSCSPISGHRSVSWYQQTPGQGLQFLFEYFSETQRNKGNFPGRFSGRQFSNSRSEMNVSTLELGDSALYLCASSLGDWLNEKLFFGSGTQLSVL.

In the case of this clone: This sample also contains other DNA sequences that code for the same CDR3. The chain joins TRBV2 to TRBJ1-2, with D possibly being TRBD1 (6 bases). Trimming took off 0 bases at V and 2 bases at J, with 16 bases between the two ends. The CDR3 is 17 residues long. Germline CDR1 SNHLY, CDR2 FYNNEI. CDR3 DNA: TGTGCCAGCAGTGAAGCGCCAACAGGGTGGGAAAACTATGGCTACACCTTC. Residues: CASSEAPTGWENYGYTF.

The table lists this clone with a count of one. The chain couples TRBV6-1 to TRBJ2-1, with D possibly TRBD2 on 5 matching bases. The CDR3 runs 15 residues. V lost 10 bases and J lost 0, with 16 bases in between. Germline CDR1 and CDR2: MNHNS and SASEGT. CDR3 region: CATKREQSSYNEQFF. The CDR3 region has the DNA TGTGCCACCAAACGGGAACAGAGCTCCTACAATGAGCAGTTCTTC.

The chain carries TRBV14 and TRBJ2-7; 10 bases align to TRBD2. Germline CDR1 SGHDN, CDR2 FVKESK. The CDR3 spans 17 residues. The V segment lost 4 bases and the J segment 7 bases; nucleotides outside the gene matches: 16. CDR3 sequence reads: CASSRYRSSGSIGEQYF. The CDR3 DNA sequence: TGTGCCAGCAGCCGCTACCGTTCTAGCGGGAGTATAGGAGAGCAGTACTTC. Full variable domain (missing parts from reference TRBV14 and TRBJ2-7): EAGVTQFPSHSVIEKGQTVTLRCDPISGHDNLYWYRRVMGKEIKFLLHFVKESKQDESGMPNNRFLAERTGGTYSTLKVQPAELEDSGVYFCASSRYRSSGSIGEQYFGPGTRLTVT.

This clone was seen a handful of times. The chain is built from TRBV6-1 and TRBJ2-2, with D perhaps TRBD2 (7 bases). V was pared by 6 bases and J by 4 bases, with 12 bases between. The V gene's germline CDR1 is MNHNS and CDR2 SASEGT. The CDR3 runs to 14 residues. The CDR3 nucleotides read TGTGCCAGCAGAGGGGGGGGATCCACCGGGGAGCTGTTTTTT. This translates into CASRGGGSTGELFF.

The chain is built from TRBV7-9 and TRBJ1-1; tentatively, D is TRBD1 (5 bases). The CDR3 is 13 amino acids. V was clipped by 6 bases and J by 6 bases, with 14 bases between them. The germline gives CDR1 SEHNR, CDR2 FQNEAQ (reference sequence). The CDR3 region has the DNA TGTGCCAGCAGGCCTGCGGGGCGCGCTGAAGCTTTCTTT. It translates to CASRPAGRAEAFF.